The 6 T cell receptor beta chains below were found in one sample sequenced in a study of blood T cell repertoires in COVID-19. Sequencing used immunoSEQ multiplex PCR; TCRdb keeps in-frame clones, though not all of them. The sample lists roughly 25,000 clones, roughly 88% occurring once. The sequenced sample consisted of peripheral blood. Receptor source: a human donor in a cohort sampled during active COVID-19.

The chain joins TRBV19 to TRBJ1-4, with 8 bases matching TRBD1. This CDR3 region has 15 residues. Germline-derived CDR1 and CDR2 are LNHDA and SQIVND (reference sequence). The V segment lost 3 bases and the J segment 8 bases; nucleotides outside the gene matches: 8. The CDR3 nucleotides are TGTGCCAGTAGTATGTTGGCAGGGGGCGGCGAAAAACTGTTTTTT. This codes for CASSMLAGGGEKLFF.

The chain combines TRBV2 with TRBJ2-5, with D perhaps TRBD2 (6 bases). Trimming took 1 base from V and 7 from J, leaving 10 bases between them. The CDR3 is made up of 13 amino acids. Per germline, CDR1 SNHLY and CDR2 FYNNEI. CDR3 sequence (DNA): TGTGCCAGCAGTGAAGACCTCGGGGGGACCCAGTACTTC. Its protein is CASSEDLGGTQYF.

This sequence joins TRBV10-3 and TRBJ1-4; 8 bases are a match to TRBD1. The germline V gene encodes CDR1 ENHRY and CDR2 SYGVKD. V shed 3 bases, J shed 10 bases, and the junction held 7 bases outside the gene matches. The CDR3 runs to 14 residues. The CDR3 DNA reads as TGTGCCATCAGTGATTTAGGACAGGGAGGAAAACTGTTTTTT. The encoded protein is CAISDLGQGGKLFF.

V usage is TRBV3-1 (or the pseudogene TRBV3-2) and J usage is TRBJ2-6; D is unclear. Between the trimmed V and J ends, which lost 2 bases and 3 bases, there was a span of 2 bases. From germline, CDR1 is LGHDT and CDR2 YNNKEL (reference sequence). The CDR3 totals 13 residues. The CDR3 bases are TGTGCCAGCAGCCAACTTGGGGCCAACGTCCTGACTTTC. Its translation: CASSQLGANVLTF.

The genes are TRBV21-1 and TRBJ2-7; TRBD2 is the table's D call and was not checked against the DNA. TRBV21-1 constitutes a pseudogene. This CDR3 comprises 14 residues. In DNA form, the CDR3 reads TGTGCCAGCAGCAATCGGTCCGGAGACTACGAGCAGTACTTC. Residues: CASSNRSGDYEQYF.

The V gene is TRBV6-5, the J gene TRBJ2-7, with 7 bases identical to TRBD1. The CDR3 consists of 15 residues. Losses at the gene ends were 4 bases for V and 2 bases for J; bases not matched to a gene: 8. CDR1 MNHEY and CDR2 SVGAGI come from the germline V gene. CDR3 sequence reads: CASSSTGSLTYEQYF. CDR3 bases: TGTGCCAGCAGTTCGACAGGGTCCTTAACCTACGAGCAGTACTTC.